A single T cell receptor (beta chain) is shown here with its context. The target antigen is unknown. V was pared by 0 bases and J by 4 bases, with 9 bases of the junction left unmatched. The CDR3 spans 17 residues. In germline, CDR1 is SGDLS, CDR2 YYNGEE. This sample is drawn from a study of T cells in Graves' hyperthyroidism and ophthalmopathy. General study findings and limits: In blood, most of the thyroid clonotypes expanded above 0.001 were also present.

Diagnosis rested on symptoms, serum thyroxine and TRAb, thyroid ultrasound, and orbital computed tomography. PBMCs were derived from approximately 10 ml fresh peripheral blood. Amplification targeted TCR beta CDR3 regions from RNA transcripts. HTBI primers were employed in a first-round RT-PCR of the TCR CDR3. TCRdb reanalysed the multiplex PCR reads using MiXCR and keeps one entry per CDR3 protein. The repertoire holds 500,000 to 650,000 distinct CDR3 sequences, with roughly 14% as singletons. The chain combines TRBV9 with TRBJ1-1, with TRBD1 matching 10 bases. Sequenced: blood. This TCR was recovered from a woman aged 50 to 60 with Graves' ophthalmopathy. The CDR3 reads CASSVDPTGGTFTEAFF. In DNA, the CDR3 is TGTGCCAGCAGCGTAGACCCGACAGGGGGCACCTTCACTGAAGCTTTCTTT.